This entry concerns a single TCR beta chain. Both 60 Vbeta primers and 13 Jbeta primers went into the PCR. Sequenced by immunoSEQ multiplex PCR; TCRdb stores in-frame clones only, minus some. This table has just over 200,000 clones, approximately 79% appearing once. The data were obtained in a study of cytomegalovirus exposure and HLA in healthy donors. J lost 4 bases, V lost 2 bases, and 4 bases had no gene match. Germline loops: CDR1 SGDLS, CDR2 YYNGEE. CDR3 length: 15 amino acids. The material sequenced was PBMCs. This sequence joins TRBV9 and TRBJ2-1; TRBD2 agrees at 9 bases. The sequence derives from a man aged 50 to 59 in good health and CMV-seronegative. In nucleotides, the CDR3 is TGTGCCAGCAGCGTTAGCGGGAGCGATTACAATGAGCAGTTCTTC. It specifies CASSVSGSDYNEQFF.